This is a list of T cell receptor beta chains from one sample in a study of blood T cell repertoires in COVID-19. TCRdb's table, derived via immunoSEQ multiplex PCR, lists solely in-frame clones and lacks some. The top ten clones hold 10% of a sample with 80,000 to 100,000 clones, 80% of them seen once. Input material: peripheral blood. The receptor source for this set is a woman in her 70s with acute or convalescent COVID-19. The CDR3 runs from the conserved cysteine through the conserved F or W. The D gene is left open where the match is weak. Expanded clones get a size class; other rows say once, few or many, or leave the size out.

>TRBV9|TRBJ1-1|-|TRBD1
CASSTRQGTGTEAFF
TGTGCCAGCAGCACTAGACAGGGGACGGGCACTGAAGCTTTCTTT
>TRBV30|TRBJ2-7|once|TRBD1
CAWSQQGFYEQYF
TGTGCCTGGAGCCAACAGGGGTTCTACGAGCAGTACTTC
>TRBV10-3|TRBJ2-3|-|TRBD2
CAISSSGSTDTQYF
TGTGCCATCTCGTCTAGCGGTAGCACAGATACGCAGTATTTT
>TRBV11-2|TRBJ2-1|few|TRBD2
CASSSGLAIYNEQFF
TGTGCCAGCAGCTCGGGACTAGCGATCTACAATGAGCAGTTCTTC
>TRBV18|TRBJ2-7|-|TRBD1
CASSPSQGAYEQYF
TGTGCCAGCTCACCGAGTCAGGGGGCCTACGAGCAGTACTTC
>TRBV4-2|TRBJ2-5|few|-
CASSPSGGAEETQYF
TGTGCCAGCAGCCCCTCCGGTGGGGCCGAAGAGACCCAGTACTTC
>TRBV4-3|TRBJ2-7|-|TRBD1
CASSQEGQGVCYEQYF
TGCGCCAGCAGCCAAGAAGGACAGGGCGTATGTTACGAGCAGTACTTC
>TRBV6-2/TRBV6-3|TRBJ2-5|-|-
CASSFPGKETQYF
TGTGCCAGCAGTTTCCCGGGGAAAGAGACCCAGTACTTC
>TRBV21-1|TRBJ1-3|few|-
CASSKEDRGGFNTIYF
TGTGCCAGCAGCAAAGAGGACAGGGGGGGTTTCAACACCATATATTTT
>TRBV2|TRBJ1-6|-|TRBD1
CASSEVFGTGSSYNSPLHF
TGTGCCAGCAGTGAAGTCTTTGGGACAGGGAGCTCCTATAATTCACCCCTCCACTTT
>TRBV19|TRBJ2-1|-|TRBD1
CASSSQGLPYNEQFF
TGTGCCAGTAGTTCACAGGGGTTACCCTACAATGAGCAGTTCTTC
>TRBV18|TRBJ2-7|-|-
CASSQDITYEQYF
TGTGCCAGCTCACAAGACATAACCTACGAGCAGTACTTC
>TRBV28|TRBJ2-1|once|-
CASIKQGRYNEQFF
TGTGCCAGCATTAAACAGGGCCGGTACAATGAGCAGTTCTTC
>TRBV3-1/TRBV3-2|TRBJ1-4|-|TRBD1
CASSLNRDRGGKLFF
TGTGCCAGCAGCCTTAACCGGGACAGGGGTGGAAAACTGTTTTTT
>TRBV11-2|TRBJ1-4|-|TRBD1
CASSPGQGGSEKLFF
TGTGCCAGCAGCCCCGGACAGGGTGGGAGTGAAAAACTGTTTTTT
>TRBV20-1|TRBJ2-1|-|-
CSASSPVNNEQFF
TGCAGTGCTAGTTCCCCAGTTAACAATGAGCAGTTCTTC
>TRBV21-1|TRBJ2-7|-|-
CASSKGRVPHVQYEQYF
TGTGCCAGCAGCAAAGGGCGGGTGCCCCACGTTCAATACGAGCAGTACTTC
>TRBV5-4|TRBJ1-3|-|TRBD1
CASSRQGAVGNTIYF
TGTGCCAGCAGCCGACAGGGGGCTGTTGGAAACACCATATATTTT
>TRBV4-3|TRBJ1-2|-|-
CASSQDLGVYGYTF
TGCGCCAGCAGCCAAGATCTAGGGGTCTATGGCTACACCTTC
>TRBV5-6|TRBJ2-5|-|-
CASSPDPTGIQETQYF
TGTGCCAGCAGCCCGGACCCTACAGGGATCCAAGAGACCCAGTACTTC
>TRBV18|TRBJ2-5|-|-
CASSPNLQETQYF
TGTGCCAGCTCCCCAAACTTACAAGAGACCCAGTACTTC
>TRBV27|TRBJ2-3|few|-
CASSSGDTDTQYF
TGTGCCAGCAGTAGCGGAGACACAGATACGCAGTATTTT
>TRBV11-2|TRBJ1-1|many|-
CASSAQGTPRTRAEAFF
TGTGCCAGCAGCGCACAGGGTACGCCTAGAACGCGCGCTGAAGCTTTCTTT
>TRBV2|TRBJ2-7|-|-
CASSAGTLIPYEQYF
TGTGCCAGCAGTGCCGGGACACTAATCCCCTACGAGCAGTACTTC
>TRBV7-2|TRBJ1-1|-|-
CASSLAGSVEAFF
TGTGCCAGCAGCTTGGCAGGGTCCGTAGAAGCTTTCTTT
>TRBV4-1|TRBJ1-5|-|TRBD1
CASSLTQGANQPQHF
TGCGCCAGCAGCCTTACACAGGGGGCCAATCAGCCCCAGCATTTT
>TRBV15|TRBJ2-5|-|TRBD2
CATSSGTSGETQYF
TGTGCCACCAGCTCCGGGACTAGCGGAGAGACCCAGTACTTC
>TRBV5-1|TRBJ2-5|-|TRBD2
CASRSTSVGETQYF
TGCGCCAGCAGGTCGACTAGCGTGGGAGAGACCCAGTACTTC
>TRBV11-2|TRBJ1-2|-|-
CASSLGGEGRYGYTF
TGTGCCAGCAGCTTAGGCGGGGAAGGGAGGTATGGCTACACCTTC
>TRBV18|TRBJ2-1|-|TRBD1
CASSPRQGDRNEQFF
TGTGCCAGCTCACCCCGACAGGGCGATAGGAATGAGCAGTTCTTC
>TRBV19|TRBJ2-1|-|TRBD2
CASSIGGTSGGAREQFF
TGTGCCAGTAGTATAGGAGGGACTAGCGGGGGGGCGCGTGAGCAGTTCTTC
>TRBV2|TRBJ1-1|-|-
CASSEAFGVTEAFF
TGTGCCAGCAGTGAAGCGTTCGGGGTCACTGAAGCTTTCTTT
>TRBV6-5|TRBJ1-2|-|TRBD1
CASRPGQGFLGYTF
TGTGCCAGCAGACCGGGACAGGGCTTTCTCGGCTACACCTTC
>TRBV30|TRBJ2-3|once|TRBD2
CAQGASGRLHTDTQYF
TGTGCCCAGGGGGCTAGCGGGAGGTTGCACACAGATACGCAGTATTTT
>TRBV28|TRBJ2-1|-|TRBD2
CASSPRASGDNEQFF
TGTGCCAGCAGCCCACGGGCTAGCGGGGACAATGAGCAGTTCTTC
>TRBV9|TRBJ2-7|few|-
CASSVGDTTYEQYF
TGTGCCAGCAGCGTAGGTGACACGACCTACGAGCAGTACTTC
>TRBV7-3|TRBJ2-1|-|TRBD2
CASSLEAGVGNEQFF
TGTGCCAGCAGCTTAGAAGCGGGAGTGGGCAATGAGCAGTTCTTC
>TRBV28|TRBJ1-6|-|-
CASSLVASPLHF
TGTGCCAGCAGTTTAGTGGCCTCACCCCTCCACTTT
>TRBV28|TRBJ1-5|-|-
CASSENRVNQPQHF
TGTGCCAGCAGTGAAAACAGGGTAAATCAGCCCCAGCATTTT
>TRBV27|TRBJ2-7|-|-
CASRYQGNYEQYF
TGTGCCAGCAGGTATCAGGGGAACTACGAGCAGTACTTC
>TRBV7-6|TRBJ2-7|few|-
CASSRDTSYEQYF
TGTGCCAGCAGCCGGGACACCAGCTACGAGCAGTACTTC
>TRBV4-2|TRBJ2-7|-|TRBD2
CASSQGTSSGREQYF
TGTGCCAGCAGCCAGGGGACTAGCTCTGGACGCGAGCAGTACTTC
>TRBV28|TRBJ1-4|-|-
CASSAGTTNEKLFF
TGTGCCAGCAGCGCGGGAACAACTAATGAAAAACTGTTTTTT
>TRBV2|TRBJ2-3|-|-
CASSEGGLGTDTQYF
TGTGCCAGCAGTGAGGGGGGACTCGGCACAGATACGCAGTATTTT